A single sample gave rise to the 18 T cell receptor beta chains below, sequenced in a study of Ad26.COV2.S vaccination and SARS-CoV-2 variants. Treatment reported: 19 received Ad26.COV2.S at low or high dose, single or two shots; about 5 received placebo; per-sample allocation not given. Day 63 after the first injection of vaccine or placebo was the sampling time. The protocol was immunoSEQ multiplex PCR, while the TCRdb copy is restricted to in-frame clones and leaves out a portion. The sample shows 400,000 to 450,000 clones, 75% to 95% of them seen only once. Here the sequenced sample was peripheral blood, taken in a trial of Ad26.COV2.S vaccine versus placebo. These receptor sequences come from a person aged 18-60 years who received the Ad26.COV2.S COVID-19 vaccine or a placebo.

This clone turned up a few times. V is TRBV27 and J is TRBJ1-2, with D unresolved. Per the germline V gene, CDR1 is MNHEY and CDR2 is SMNVEV (reference sequence). Trimming left V 2 bases short and J 1 base short, with 11 bases between. The CDR3 is made up of 15 amino acids. In nucleotides, the CDR3 is TGTGCCAGCAGTTTAAGAGTGGGTGTTAACTATGGCTACACCTTC. Its protein is CASSLRVGVNYGYTF.

The chain recombines TRBV6-5 with TRBJ1-3, with 9 bases aligning to TRBD1. This CDR3 comprises 14 residues. After removal of 6 bases from V and 3 bases from J, the junction contained 3 bases not matched to a gene. Per the germline V gene, CDR1 is MNHEY and CDR2 is SVGAGI. The CDR3 sequence: CASRNRGHGNTIYF. The CDR3 DNA reads as TGTGCCAGCAGGAACAGGGGGCATGGAAACACCATATATTTT.

J is TRBJ1-5 and V is TRBV30; 7 bases align to TRBD1. After removal of 5 bases from V and 0 bases from J, the junction contained 4 bases not matched to a gene. This CDR3 has 14 residues. Germline CDR1 is GTSNPN and CDR2 is SVGIG (reference sequence). The CDR3 spells CAWATGNSNQPQHF. CDR3 coding DNA: TGTGCCTGGGCGACAGGGAATAGCAATCAGCCCCAGCATTTT.

This chain joins TRBV19 and TRBJ2-7; possibly TRBD1 for D (6 bases). The CDR3 loop spans 14 amino acids. The V and J ends lost 3 bases and 3 bases respectively, with 12 bases between them. Germline V gene sequence: CDR1 LNHDA, CDR2 SQIVND (reference sequence). The CDR3 sequence is CASSITGGSYEQYF. CDR3 DNA sequence: TGTGCCAGTAGTATCACTGGGGGCAGCTACGAGCAGTACTTC.

The chain is built from TRBV5-4 and TRBJ2-3, with D perhaps given as TRBD1 or TRBD2 (6 bases each). Looked up from germline, CDR1 is SGHNT and CDR2 is YYREEE (reference sequence). The CDR3 consists of 15 residues. The V and J ends lost 0 bases and 1 base respectively, with 9 bases between them. CDR3 DNA sequence: TGTGCCAGCAGCTTGGCGGGGGCAGGCACAGATACGCAGTATTTT. It translates to CASSLAGAGTDTQYF. The full variable domain, in which reference TRBV5-4 and TRBJ2-3 provide the parts outside the CDR3, is ETGVTQSPTHLIKTRGQQVTLRCSSQSGHNTVSWYQQALGQGPQFIFQYYREEENGRGNFPPRFSGLQFPNYSSELNVNALELDDSALYLCASSLAGAGTDTQYFGPGTRLTVL.

This clone was seen a few times. The chain employs TRBV9 and TRBJ1-6; no firm D call. V was cut by 2 bases and J by 9 bases, with 9 bases left in between. The CDR3 is 13 amino acids. Looked up from germline, CDR1 is SGDLS and CDR2 is YYNGEE. CDR3 loop: CASSVDASSPLHF. The DNA for the CDR3 is TGTGCCAGCAGCGTCGACGCGTCTTCACCCCTCCACTTT.

This chain uses TRBV25-1 with TRBJ2-2; D gene uncertain. Between the trimmed V and J ends, which lost 0 bases and 6 bases, there was a span of 8 bases. Germline V CDR1 and CDR2: MGHDK, SYGVNS. The CDR3 runs 14 residues. CDR3 DNA sequence: TGTGCCAGCAGTGAATATCAAGCCTCCGGGGAGCTGTTTTTT. This sequence encodes CASSEYQASGELFF.

This chain uses TRBV10-3 with TRBJ1-1; 10 nucleotides agree with TRBD1. There are 14 residues in the CDR3. Trimming removed 4 bases from V and 1 base from J; junction bases left unmatched: 0. Germline CDR1 reads ENHRY; CDR2 reads SYGVKD. As DNA, the CDR3 is TGTGCCATCAGTGGGGACAGGGGGAACACTGAAGCTTTCTTT. Its protein is CAISGDRGNTEAFF.

V is TRBV4-3 and J is TRBJ2-1; the D is unclear. CDR3 length: 16 amino acids. Germline-derived CDR1 and CDR2 are LGHNA and YSLEER. The ends were cut back, 0 bases at V and 2 bases at J, with 11 bases in the middle. The CDR3 sequence: CASSQDIEIPYNEQFF. The CDR3 bases are TGCGCCAGCAGCCAAGACATAGAAATCCCCTACAATGAGCAGTTCTTC.

The chain couples TRBV18 to TRBJ1-6, with 7 bases identical to TRBD1. The germline V gene encodes CDR1 KGHSH and CDR2 LQKENI. This CDR3 contains 16 residues. Germline trimming cut 1 base from V and 10 bases from J; bases unmatched to any gene: 10. This chain's CDR3 is CASSPLGTDNGSPLHF. The CDR3 DNA follows: TGTGCCAGCTCACCACTCGGGACAGACAACGGGTCACCCCTCCACTTT.

The gene calls are TRBV20-1 and TRBJ2-1, with D uncertain. CDR3 length: 11 residues. Trimming removed 7 bases from V and 6 bases from J, with 10 bases in between. The germline gives CDR1 DFQATT, CDR2 SNEGSKA (reference sequence). The CDR3 loop is CSGRPRNEQFF. CDR3 nucleotides: TGCAGTGGGAGACCCCGCAATGAGCAGTTCTTC.

This clone is a singleton in its sample. This chain uses TRBV7-2 with TRBJ2-1; D remains unclear. Germline CDR1 SGHTA, CDR2 FQGNSA. The length of the CDR3 is 14 residues. Trimming pared 2 bases from V and 1 base from J, leaving 6 bases between. The CDR3 is CASSLRRSYNEQFF. CDR3 in DNA: TGTGCCAGCAGCTTAAGGCGGTCCTACAATGAGCAGTTCTTC.

The chain carries TRBV28 and TRBJ2-1; a weak D match, TRBD2 (6 bases). In germline, CDR1 is MDHEN, CDR2 SYDVKM. V was cut by 6 bases and J by 7 bases, with 25 bases left in between. CDR3 size: 17 residues. The DNA of the CDR3 is TGTGCCAGCAGCCGCCCCATTCAGCGGAGGGGTCGGAATGAGCAGTTCTTC. As protein: CASSRPIQRRGRNEQFF.

This clone was observed a few times. Other DNA sequences of this sample code for an identical CDR3. The V call is TRBV5-4, the J call TRBJ2-7; D possibly matches TRBD1 or TRBD2 (5 bases each). The CDR3 runs 15 residues. Germline values: CDR1 SGHNT, CDR2 YYREEE (reference sequence). V lost 0 bases to trimming and J lost 0 bases, with 10 bases between them. CDR3 nucleotides: TGTGCCAGCAGCTTGGCTGGGACGGGCTCCTACGAGCAGTACTTC. This encodes CASSLAGTGSYEQYF. Supplemented by reference TRBV5-4 and TRBJ2-7, the full variable domain reads ETGVTQSPTHLIKTRGQQVTLRCSSQSGHNTVSWYQQALGQGPQFIFQYYREEENGRGNFPPRFSGLQFPNYSSELNVNALELDDSALYLCASSLAGTGSYEQYFGPGTRLTVT.

The rearrangement joins TRBV27 to TRBJ2-7; no reliable D call. Trimming shortened V by 5 bases and J by 5 bases, and 10 bases separated the two germline ends. This CDR3 spans 12 amino acids. Germline V gives CDR1 MNHEY, CDR2 SMNVEV (reference sequence). For the CDR3, the DNA is TGTGCCAGCAGTCCAGGTTCGCACGAGCAGTACTTC. It codes for CASSPGSHEQYF.

Details on this clone: This CDR3 is also generated by other DNA sequences in the sample. The V call is TRBV12-3 or TRBV12-4, the J call TRBJ1-2; 7 bases fit TRBD1. The ends lost 3 bases at V and 4 bases at J; junction bases unmatched: 2. The CDR3 has 13 residues. The CDR3 nucleotides read TGTGCCAGCAGTTTGTCAGGGGGCTATGGCTACACCTTC. Its protein is CASSLSGGYGYTF.

The chain has TRBV28 and TRBJ1-2; D is ambiguous. The germline V gene has CDR1 MDHEN and CDR2 SYDVKM. The CDR3 spans 10 residues. Between the trimmed V and J ends, which lost 6 bases and 6 bases, there was a span of 5 bases. In DNA form, the CDR3 reads TGTGCCAGCAGGGGTCATGGCTACACCTTC. Translating gives CASRGHGYTF.

This chain joins TRBV30 and TRBJ1-2; D gene unclear. Germline V gene data show CDR1 as GTSNPN and CDR2 as SVGIG (reference sequence). V lost 8 bases and J lost 0, with 13 bases in between. The CDR3 totals 13 residues. CDR3: CAQHGGTNYGYTF. The CDR3, as DNA: TGTGCCCAACACGGAGGGACTAACTATGGCTACACCTTC.